Below are 31 T cell receptor beta chains sequenced from a single sample in a study of graft-versus-host responses after intestinal transplantation. Assay used: immunoSEQ multiplex PCR; TCRdb lists only in-frame clones, some missing. The sample carries more than 9,000 clones, approximately 92% recorded once. Here the sequenced sample was PBMCs, taken 68 days after transplant. These receptors came from a human patient who received an intestinal transplant, so some T cells may come from the graft donor.

CDR3 sequence: CASTNHARAGEKDTQYF. The DNA of the CDR3 is TGCGCCAGCACCAACCATGCCAGAGCGGGAGAGAAAGATACGCAGTATTTT. The J gene is TRBJ2-3, the V gene TRBV4-1, with 8 positions matching TRBD2. V trimming: 7 bases; J trimming: 5 bases; junction bases outside the gene matches: 17. Germline values: CDR1 MGHRA, CDR2 YSYEKL. The CDR3 covers 17 residues.

Turning to this clone: This likely stems from a read error, as it lies one base from a far larger clone. J is TRBJ2-7 and V is TRBV11-2; tentative D call: TRBD2 (5 bases). TRBJ2-1 explains the end of the DNA better; the J call may be wrong. The length of the CDR3 is 15 residues. Germline CDR1 and CDR2: SGHAT and FQNNGV. The CDR3, as DNA: TGTGCCAGCAGCTTCCCAGGAGGTATCAACAATGAGCAGTTCTTC. Its translation is CASSFPGGINNEQFF.

The chain couples TRBV5-1 to TRBJ2-5; no firm D call. Germline V gene sequence: CDR1 SGHRS, CDR2 YFSETQ. The CDR3 has 16 residues. V was clipped by 3 bases and J by 2 bases, with 17 bases between them. The CDR3 reads CASSSQVAVSQETQYF. CDR3 bases: TGCGCCAGCAGCTCCCAGGTAGCAGTAAGTCAAGAGACCCAGTACTTC.

This chain links TRBV7-6 with TRBJ2-3, with TRBD2 identical over 8 bases. Germline CDR1 reads SGHVS; CDR2 reads FNYEAQ. The junction had 7 bases not matched to a gene; V was cut back by 8 bases and J by 3 bases. The CDR3 length is 14 residues. Here the CDR3 reads CASRGREGTDTQYF. In DNA, the CDR3 is TGTGCCAGCCGGGGCCGGGAGGGGACAGATACGCAGTATTTT. Using reference TRBV7-6 and TRBJ2-3 for the parts outside the CDR3, the full variable domain is GAGVSQSPRYKVTKRGQDVALRCDPISGHVSLYWYRQALGQGPEFLTYFNYEAQQDKSGLPNDRFSAERPEGSISTLTIQRTEQRDSAMYRCASRGREGTDTQYFGPGTRLTVL.

This clone counts as hyperexpanded. At the DNA level, this CDR3 is encoded by other sequences in the same sample as well. The genes are TRBV6-6 and TRBJ2-7; D unresolved. Deletions cut 9 bases from V and 5 bases from J, with 14 bases between. The germline V gene encodes CDR1 MNHNY and CDR2 SVGAGI (reference sequence). This CDR3 has 12 amino acids. In DNA, the CDR3 is TGTGCCAGGTCCCTAATTACGAACGAGCAGTACTTC. Translated: CARSLITNEQYF.

This clone appeared a few times. The rearrangement joins TRBV15 to TRBJ2-5; D may be TRBD1 (5 bases). Germline CDR1 LNHNV, CDR2 YYDKDF (reference sequence). The CDR3 has 16 residues. V was shortened by 5 bases and J by 5 bases, with 21 bases between the two germline ends. CDR3 sequence reads: CATSDSPWPPRETQYF. DNA for the CDR3: TGTGCCACCAGCGACAGTCCCTGGCCGCCTCGGGAGACCCAGTACTTC.

The rearrangement uses TRBV5-5 and TRBJ1-3; a possible D gene is TRBD1 (5 bases). V lost 4 bases and J 4 bases, leaving 15 bases between the germline ends. Germline loops: CDR1 SGHKS, CDR2 YYEKEE (reference sequence). The CDR3 is 15 residues long. Written as DNA, the CDR3 is TGTGCCAGCAGCCTGGACGCTGGGGGAGGAAACACCATATATTTT. Translation: CASSLDAGGGNTIYF.

This clone has only one observation. The chain employs TRBV27 and TRBJ2-7; D remains ambiguous. V was pared by 1 base and J by 0 bases, with 10 bases between. Germline V CDR1 and CDR2: MNHEY, SMNVEV (reference sequence). The CDR3 spans 15 residues. CDR3 loop: CASSLLRSYSYEQYF. The CDR3 bases are TGTGCCAGCAGTTTATTGAGGTCCTACTCCTACGAGCAGTACTTC.

J is TRBJ2-1 and V is TRBV4-3; 8 nucleotides line up with TRBD2. With 0 bases clipped from V and 2 bases from J, the junction kept 6 bases outside the gene matches. Germline CDR1 and CDR2: LGHNA and YSLEER. CDR3 length: 17 amino acids. In nucleotides, the CDR3 is TGCGCCAGCAGCCAAGATCCACTAGCGGTCGCCTACAATGAGCAGTTCTTC. Its translation is CASSQDPLAVAYNEQFF.

The chain links TRBV6-1 to TRBJ1-4; 7 nucleotides align to TRBD1. The CDR3 is made up of 14 amino acids. The junction had 7 bases not matched to a gene; V was cut back by 8 bases and J by 4 bases. Germline V CDR1 and CDR2: MNHNS, SASEGT. This CDR3 is CASATGDVNEKLFF. In nucleotides, the CDR3 is TGTGCCAGCGCCACAGGGGACGTTAATGAAAAACTGTTTTTT.

V is TRBV28 and J is TRBJ2-2, with 9 nucleotides matching TRBD2. Germline CDR1 is MDHEN and CDR2 is SYDVKM. J lost 8 bases, V lost 3 bases, and 7 bases had no gene match. This CDR3 spans 15 amino acids. In nucleotides, the CDR3 is TGTGCCAGCAGTTTCGCTAGCGGGGCAGTGGGGGAGCTGTTTTTT. This translates into CASSFASGAVGELFF.

The chain is built from TRBV28 and TRBJ2-3; 16 bases align to TRBD2. With 3 bases clipped from V and 0 bases from J, the junction kept 9 bases outside the gene matches. The CDR3 length is 20 residues. Germline CDR1 and CDR2: MDHEN and SYDVKM. The CDR3 is CASSFPGTSGRAVSTDTQYF. In DNA, the CDR3 is TGTGCCAGCAGTTTCCCCGGGACTAGCGGGAGGGCCGTCAGCACAGATACGCAGTATTTT.

This clone was seen a single time. V gene TRBV7-9 combines with J gene TRBJ2-2; 11 nucleotides agree with TRBD1. With V trimmed by 5 bases and J by 6 bases, 11 bases remained unmatched. CDR1 and CDR2 (germline): SEHNR, FQNEAQ (reference sequence). The CDR3 length is 17 residues. The CDR3 protein is CASSPGVGQGASGELFF. The DNA for the CDR3 is TGTGCCAGCAGCCCCGGGGTAGGACAGGGGGCTTCCGGGGAGCTGTTTTTT.

V is TRBV9 and J is TRBJ2-2; no clear D gene. V was cut by 4 bases and J by 3 bases, with 16 bases left in between. Germline assignment: CDR1 SGDLS and CDR2 YYNGEE. The CDR3 sequence is 16 residues long. DNA for the CDR3: TGTGCCAGCAGCCCTAGGGCAGGAACGTACACCGGGGAGCTGTTTTTT. Protein: CASSPRAGTYTGELFF.

The chain recombines TRBV2 with TRBJ2-7; 14 bases line up with TRBD2. The CDR3 sequence is 14 residues long. Losses at the gene ends were 7 bases for V and 6 bases for J; bases not matched to a gene: 5. Germline CDR1 reads SNHLY; CDR2 reads FYNNEI. The CDR3 DNA sequence: TGTGCCAGCATCGGGACTAGCGGGAGTGGCGAGCAGTACTTC. Translation: CASIGTSGSGEQYF.

CDR3 nucleotide sequence: TGTGCCAGCAGCGTAGGCCCGGCAGATACGCAGTATTTT. This gives the protein CASSVGPADTQYF. The J gene is TRBJ2-3, the V gene TRBV9; the D is unclear. CDR1 is SGDLS, CDR2 YYNGEE, per germline. The CDR3 runs to 13 residues. Trimming took off 0 bases at V and 4 bases at J, with 6 bases between the two ends. Filled out from reference TRBV9 and TRBJ2-3, the complete variable domain reads DSGVTQTPKHLITATGQRVTLRCSPRSGDLSVYWYQQSLDQGLQFLIQYYNGEERAKGNILERFSAQQFPDLHSELNLSSLELGDSALYFCASSVGPADTQYFGPGTRLTVL.

This chain connects TRBV7-7 to TRBJ2-5, with D maybe TRBD2 (5 bases). CDR3 length: 14 residues. The germline V and J ends were trimmed by 5 bases and 4 bases, with 14 bases remaining between them. In germline, CDR1 is SSHAT, CDR2 FNYEAQ (reference sequence). CDR3 nucleotide sequence: TGTGCCAGCAGCCCTACCGGGGTTGGAGAGACCCAGTACTTC. It translates to CASSPTGVGETQYF.

This chain joins TRBV30 and TRBJ1-1; D remains unclear. Trimming took off 2 bases at V and 1 base at J, with 8 bases between the two ends. The CDR3 consists of 13 residues. Germline CDR1 is GTSNPN and CDR2 is SVGIG (reference sequence). The CDR3 protein is CAWSLGQNTEAFF. In DNA form, the CDR3 reads TGTGCCTGGAGTTTGGGCCAGAACACTGAAGCTTTCTTT.

This chain links TRBV19 with TRBJ2-4; D remains ambiguous. V was cut by 3 bases and J by 1 base, with 4 bases left in between. This CDR3 is 13 amino acids long. The germline gives CDR1 LNHDA, CDR2 SQIVND (reference sequence). This chain's CDR3 is CASSMGAKNIQYF. CDR3 in DNA: TGTGCCAGTAGTATGGGGGCCAAAAACATTCAGTACTTC.

V is TRBV27 and J is TRBJ1-3, with TRBD1 as a possible D gene (5 bases). CDR3 length: 13 amino acids. Between the trimmed V and J ends, which lost 2 bases and 3 bases, there was a span of 5 bases. In germline, CDR1 is MNHEY, CDR2 SMNVEV (reference sequence). CDR3 loop: CASSLQGGNTIYF. The CDR3 DNA sequence: TGTGCCAGCAGTTTACAGGGTGGAAACACCATATATTTT.

This clone was observed a single time. The chain is built from TRBV7-9 and TRBJ2-1; tentatively, D is TRBD2 (6 bases). CDR1 and CDR2 from the germline V gene are SEHNR and FQNEAQ (reference sequence). The CDR3 totals 14 residues. V lost 5 bases and J lost 6, with 14 bases in between. The CDR3, as DNA: TGTGCCAGCAGCGTTTCCGGGACTGGCAATGAGCAGTTCTTC. This translates into CASSVSGTGNEQFF.

This rearrangement joins TRBV11-2 to TRBJ2-3, with 10 bases aligning to TRBD2. Germline lookup yields CDR1 SGHAT and CDR2 FQNNGV. After removal of 5 bases from V and 3 bases from J, the junction contained 14 bases not matched to a gene. There are 18 residues in the CDR3. CDR3: CASSLRGSGRALTDTQYF. Written as DNA, the CDR3 is TGTGCCAGCAGCCTCCGAGGGAGCGGGAGGGCATTGACAGATACGCAGTATTTT.

CDR3 nucleotide sequence: TGTGCCAGCAGTAACTACGAAACCGGGACGAGAAATGAAAAACTGTTTTTT. Its translation: CASSNYETGTRNEKLFF. The gene calls are TRBV5-5 and TRBJ1-4; a possible D gene is TRBD1 (5 bases). Germline-derived CDR1 and CDR2 are SGHKS and YYEKEE (reference sequence). With 5 bases removed from V and 5 bases from J, the gap between germline ends came to 22 bases. The CDR3 consists of 17 residues.

The chain combines TRBV9 with TRBJ2-3; D tentatively fits TRBD1 or TRBD2 (5 bases each). Between the trimmed V and J ends, which lost 4 bases and 9 bases, there was a span of 9 bases. CDR3 length equals 11 residues. Germline V gene lookup returns CDR1 SGDLS and CDR2 YYNGEE. CDR3 in DNA: TGTGCCAGCAGCCAGGGACCCACGCAGTATTTT. This translates into CASSQGPTQYF.

This rearrangement joins TRBV28 to TRBJ1-5, with no clear D. Trimming shortened V by 2 bases and J by 0 bases, and 5 bases separated the two germline ends. Germline CDR1 MDHEN, CDR2 SYDVKM. The length of the CDR3 is 14 residues. The CDR3 DNA is TGTGCCAGCAGTTTACGTAATAGCAATCAGCCCCAGCATTTT. Protein product: CASSLRNSNQPQHF.

As DNA, the CDR3 is TGCGCCAGCAGCTGGGATCAGCGGTCTAGCACAGATACGCAGTATTTT. Amino acid sequence: CASSWDQRSSTDTQYF. V gene TRBV5-1 combines with J gene TRBJ2-3; tentative D call: TRBD2 (5 bases). This CDR3 comprises 16 residues. Per germline, CDR1 SGHRS and CDR2 YFSETQ. Trimming removed 3 bases from V and 0 bases from J, with 14 bases in between. The full variable domain, its missing parts supplied by reference TRBV5-1 and TRBJ2-3, is KAGVTQTPRYLIKTRGQQVTLSCSPISGHRSVSWYQQTPGQGLQFLFEYFSETQRNKGNFPGRFSGRQFSNSRSEMNVSTLELGDSALYLCASSWDQRSSTDTQYFGPGTRLTVL.

The chain recombines TRBV19 with TRBJ2-1, with 10 bases aligning to TRBD2. V gave up 5 bases and J gave up 8 bases; unmatched junction bases: 12. The germline gives CDR1 LNHDA, CDR2 SQIVND (reference sequence). The CDR3 loop spans 16 amino acids. The CDR3 loop is CASSPPGLASGDEQFF. The CDR3 region has the DNA TGTGCCAGTAGTCCGCCGGGACTAGCGAGTGGGGATGAGCAGTTCTTC.

This clone was seen a single time. V usage is TRBV11-2 and J usage is TRBJ2-1; 10 nucleotides agree with TRBD2. J gave up 2 bases and V 4 bases, and 2 bases lay outside the gene matches. This CDR3 spans 15 amino acids. Looked up from germline, CDR1 is SGHAT and CDR2 is FQNNGV. This CDR3 reads CASSSSGSPYNEQFF. Written as DNA, the CDR3 is TGTGCCAGCAGCTCTAGCGGGAGCCCCTACAATGAGCAGTTCTTC.

This chain links TRBV5-1 with TRBJ2-1, with TRBD2 matching over 9 bases. The CDR3 is 18 residues long. Germline trimming cut 0 bases from V and 0 bases from J; bases unmatched to any gene: 7. The germline gives CDR1 SGHRS, CDR2 YFSETQ. The CDR3 coding sequence is TGCGCCAGCAGCTTGGACTTAGCGGGAGTAGTCTCCTACAATGAGCAGTTCTTC. Translated, it gives CASSLDLAGVVSYNEQFF.

The chain links TRBV6-5 to TRBJ1-1; 7 nucleotides agree with TRBD1. Germline CDR1 MNHEY, CDR2 SVGAGI. The V gene end was trimmed by 2 bases and the J gene end by 5 bases; junction bases not matched to a gene: 8. The length of the CDR3 is 15 residues. DNA for the CDR3: TGTGCCAGCAGTTACCCAGACAGGGTTAAAACTGAAGCTTTCTTT. This gives the protein CASSYPDRVKTEAFF.

The rearrangement uses TRBV7-9 and TRBJ2-1; a weak D match, TRBD1 (5 bases). Germline V gives CDR1 SEHNR, CDR2 FQNEAQ (reference sequence). The length of the CDR3 is 15 residues. Deletions cut 5 bases from V and 2 bases from J, with 13 bases between. The CDR3, as DNA: TGTGCCAGCAGCCCCATCTTGGGGCCCTACAATGAGCAGTTCTTC. Translating gives CASSPILGPYNEQFF.